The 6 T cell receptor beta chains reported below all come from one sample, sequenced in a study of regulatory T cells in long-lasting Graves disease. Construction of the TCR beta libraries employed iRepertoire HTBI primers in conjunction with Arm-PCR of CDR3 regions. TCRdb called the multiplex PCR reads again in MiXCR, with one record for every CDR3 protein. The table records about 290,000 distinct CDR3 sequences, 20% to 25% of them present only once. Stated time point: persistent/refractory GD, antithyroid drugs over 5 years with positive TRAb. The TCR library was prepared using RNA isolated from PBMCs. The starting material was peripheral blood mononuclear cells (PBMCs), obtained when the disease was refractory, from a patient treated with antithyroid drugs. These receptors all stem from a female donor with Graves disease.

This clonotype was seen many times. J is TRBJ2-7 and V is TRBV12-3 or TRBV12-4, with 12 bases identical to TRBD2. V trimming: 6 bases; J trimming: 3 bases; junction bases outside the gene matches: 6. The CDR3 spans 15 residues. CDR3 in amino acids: CASRPRLAGVYEQYF. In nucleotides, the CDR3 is TGTGCCAGCAGACCAAGACTAGCGGGAGTCTACGAGCAGTACTTC.

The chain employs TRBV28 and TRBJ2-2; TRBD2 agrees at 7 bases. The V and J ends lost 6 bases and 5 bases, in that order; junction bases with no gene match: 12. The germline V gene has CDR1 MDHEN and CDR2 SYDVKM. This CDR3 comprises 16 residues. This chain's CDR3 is CASSYPLRRGTGELFF. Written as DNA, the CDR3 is TGTGCCAGCAGCTATCCCCTCAGGCGGGGGACCGGGGAGCTGTTTTTT. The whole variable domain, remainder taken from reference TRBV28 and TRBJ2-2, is DVKVTQSSRYLVKRTGEKVFLECVQDMDHENMFWYRQDPGLGLRLIYFSYDVKMKEKGDIPEGYSVSREKKERFSLILESASTNQTSMYLCASSYPLRRGTGELFFGEGSRLTVL.

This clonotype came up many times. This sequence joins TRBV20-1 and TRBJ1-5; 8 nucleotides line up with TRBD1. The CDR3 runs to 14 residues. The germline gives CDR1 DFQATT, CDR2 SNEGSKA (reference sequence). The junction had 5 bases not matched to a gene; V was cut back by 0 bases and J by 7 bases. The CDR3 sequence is CSARDRQGLQPQHF. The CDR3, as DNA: TGCAGTGCTAGAGACCGACAGGGGTTGCAGCCCCAGCATTTT.

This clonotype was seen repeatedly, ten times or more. This chain's CDR3 is CASSLAYNEKLFF. CDR3 coding DNA: TGTGCCAGCAGCTTAGCCTATAATGAAAAACTGTTTTTT. The chain couples TRBV7-8 to TRBJ1-4, with D uncertain. CDR3 size: 13 residues. V gave up 0 bases and J gave up 4 bases, with 3 bases separating them. Per germline, CDR1 SGHVS and CDR2 FQNEAQ.

The CDR3: CSALPGREAHEQYF. The DNA of the CDR3 is TGCAGTGCCCTCCCCGGGCGGGAGGCCCACGAGCAGTACTTC. The chain is built from TRBV20-1 and TRBJ2-7; 8 nucleotides match TRBD2. The CDR3 runs to 14 residues. V dropped 6 bases and J dropped 5; count of bases not matched to a gene: 12. Germline CDR1 and CDR2: DFQATT and SNEGSKA (reference sequence).

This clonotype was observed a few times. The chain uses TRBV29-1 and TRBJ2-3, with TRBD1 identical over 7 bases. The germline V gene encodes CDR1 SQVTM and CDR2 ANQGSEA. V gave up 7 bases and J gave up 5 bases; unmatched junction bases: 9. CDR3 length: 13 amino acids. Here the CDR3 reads CSARTGLGDTQYF. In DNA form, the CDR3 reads TGCAGCGCCCGGACAGGCTTGGGAGATACGCAGTATTTT.